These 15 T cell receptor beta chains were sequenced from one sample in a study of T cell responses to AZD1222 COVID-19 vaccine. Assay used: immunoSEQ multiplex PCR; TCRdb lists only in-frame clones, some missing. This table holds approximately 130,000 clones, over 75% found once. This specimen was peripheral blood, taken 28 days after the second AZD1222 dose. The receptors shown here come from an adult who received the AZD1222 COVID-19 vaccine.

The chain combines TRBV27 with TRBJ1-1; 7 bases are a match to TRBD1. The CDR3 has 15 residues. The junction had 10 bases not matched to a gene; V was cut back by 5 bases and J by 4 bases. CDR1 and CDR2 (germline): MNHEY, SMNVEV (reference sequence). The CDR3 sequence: CASSTQQGSGTEAFF. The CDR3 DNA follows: TGTGCCAGCAGTACCCAACAGGGGTCGGGCACTGAAGCTTTCTTT.

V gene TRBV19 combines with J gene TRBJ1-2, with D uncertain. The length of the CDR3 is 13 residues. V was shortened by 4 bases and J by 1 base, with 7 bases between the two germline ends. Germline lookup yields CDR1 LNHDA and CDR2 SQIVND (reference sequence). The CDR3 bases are TGTGCCAGTAGTACCCAAGGTAACTATGGCTACACCTTC. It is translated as CASSTQGNYGYTF.

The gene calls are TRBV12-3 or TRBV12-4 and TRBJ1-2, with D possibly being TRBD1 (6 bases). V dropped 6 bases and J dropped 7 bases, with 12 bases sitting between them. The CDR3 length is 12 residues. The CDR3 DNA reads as TGTGCCAGCAGCCTACAGGGAGTTGGCTACACCTTC. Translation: CASSLQGVGYTF.

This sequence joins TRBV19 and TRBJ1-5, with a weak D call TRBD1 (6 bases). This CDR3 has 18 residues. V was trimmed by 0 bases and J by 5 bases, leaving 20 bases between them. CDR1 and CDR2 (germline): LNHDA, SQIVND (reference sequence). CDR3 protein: CASSIEGEVRGPDQPQHF. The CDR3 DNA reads TGTGCCAGTAGTATAGAGGGGGAGGTCAGGGGCCCTGATCAGCCCCAGCATTTT.

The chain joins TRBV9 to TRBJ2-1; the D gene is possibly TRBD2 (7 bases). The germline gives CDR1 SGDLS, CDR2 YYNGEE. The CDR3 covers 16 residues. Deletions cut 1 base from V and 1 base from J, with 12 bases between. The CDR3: CASSVSAGASYNEQFF. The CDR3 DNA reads TGTGCCAGCAGCGTAAGCGCGGGGGCGTCCTACAATGAGCAGTTCTTC.

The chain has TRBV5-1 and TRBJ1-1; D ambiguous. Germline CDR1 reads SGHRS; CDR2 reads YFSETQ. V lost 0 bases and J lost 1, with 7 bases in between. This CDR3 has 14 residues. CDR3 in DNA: TGCGCCAGCAGCTTGGAGGTTGGGAACACTGAAGCTTTCTTT. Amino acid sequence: CASSLEVGNTEAFF.

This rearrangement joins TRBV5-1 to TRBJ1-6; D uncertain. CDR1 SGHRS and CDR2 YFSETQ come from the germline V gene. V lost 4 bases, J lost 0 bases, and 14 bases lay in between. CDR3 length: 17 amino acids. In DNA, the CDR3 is TGCGCCAGCAGCAGGCAGCCCGTTAGCTCCTATAATTCACCCCTCCACTTT. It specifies CASSRQPVSSYNSPLHF.

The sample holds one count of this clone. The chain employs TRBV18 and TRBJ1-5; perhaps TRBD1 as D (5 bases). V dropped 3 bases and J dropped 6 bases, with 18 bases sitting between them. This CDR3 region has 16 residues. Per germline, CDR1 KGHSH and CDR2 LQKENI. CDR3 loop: CASSPEGTGLGQPQHF. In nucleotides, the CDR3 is TGTGCCAGCTCACCGGAGGGCACAGGCCTCGGTCAGCCCCAGCATTTT.

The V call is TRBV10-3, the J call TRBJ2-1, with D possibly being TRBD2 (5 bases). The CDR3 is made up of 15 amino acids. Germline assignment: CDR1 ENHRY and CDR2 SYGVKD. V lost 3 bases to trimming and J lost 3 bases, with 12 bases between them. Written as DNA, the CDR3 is TGTGCCATCAGTGATGGGAGCCGGGTCTACAATGAGCAGTTCTTC. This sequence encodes CAISDGSRVYNEQFF.

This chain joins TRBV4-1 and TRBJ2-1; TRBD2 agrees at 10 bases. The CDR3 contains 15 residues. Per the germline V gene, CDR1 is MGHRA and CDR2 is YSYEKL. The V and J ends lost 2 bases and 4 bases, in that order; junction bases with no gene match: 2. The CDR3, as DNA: TGCGCCAGCAGCCAACTAGCGGGGGAATACAATGAGCAGTTCTTC. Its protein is CASSQLAGEYNEQFF.

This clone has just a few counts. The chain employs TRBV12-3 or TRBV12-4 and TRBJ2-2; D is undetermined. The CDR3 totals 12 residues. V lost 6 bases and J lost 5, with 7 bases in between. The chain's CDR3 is CASRGATGELFF. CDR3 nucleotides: TGTGCCAGCAGGGGTGCAACCGGGGAGCTGTTTTTT.

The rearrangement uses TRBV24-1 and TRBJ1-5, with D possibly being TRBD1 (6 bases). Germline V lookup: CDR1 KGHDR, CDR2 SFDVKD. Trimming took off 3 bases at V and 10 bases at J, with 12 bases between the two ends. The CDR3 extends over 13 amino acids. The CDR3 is CATSDTAQGPQHF. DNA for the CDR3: TGTGCCACCAGTGATACCGCACAGGGTCCCCAGCATTTT.

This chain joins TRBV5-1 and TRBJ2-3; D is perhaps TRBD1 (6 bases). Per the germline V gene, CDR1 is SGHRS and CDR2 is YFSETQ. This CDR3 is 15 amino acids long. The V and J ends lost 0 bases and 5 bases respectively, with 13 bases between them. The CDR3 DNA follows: TGCGCCAGCAGCTTGGGGGGGCCCTCTGGAGATACGCAGTATTTT. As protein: CASSLGGPSGDTQYF.

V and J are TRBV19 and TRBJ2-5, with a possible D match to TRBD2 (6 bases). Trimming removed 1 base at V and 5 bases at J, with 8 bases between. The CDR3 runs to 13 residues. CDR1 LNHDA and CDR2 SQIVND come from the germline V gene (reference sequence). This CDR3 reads CASSIGGMETQYF. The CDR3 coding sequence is TGTGCCAGTAGTATAGGCGGGATGGAGACCCAGTACTTC.

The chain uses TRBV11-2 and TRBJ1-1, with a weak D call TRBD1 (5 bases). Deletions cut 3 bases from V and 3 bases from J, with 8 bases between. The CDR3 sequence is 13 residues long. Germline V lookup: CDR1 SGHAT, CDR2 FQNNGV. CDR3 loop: CASSFPGDTEAFF. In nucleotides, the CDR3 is TGTGCCAGCAGCTTTCCGGGGGACACTGAAGCTTTCTTT.